What follows are 15 T cell receptor beta chains derived from one specimen sequenced in a study of shared clonotypes between healthy human individuals. Profiling relied on immunoSEQ multiplex PCR, and the TCRdb table lists in-frame clones only, not all of them. The repertoire holds more than 2,000,000 clones, with 80% to 95% as singletons. Sequenced: naive CD4+ T cells from PBMCs. Documented subset: CD45RA+ positively selected. The source of these receptors is a man between 18 and 29 years old in good health. Some clones in this sample may be carry-over from other donors' samples.

This chain connects TRBV15 to TRBJ2-2; the D gene is possibly TRBD1 (5 bases). CDR1 is LNHNV and CDR2 is YYDKDF in the germline V gene (reference sequence). This CDR3 region has 16 residues. V was pared by 0 bases and J by 5 bases, with 13 bases between. Here the CDR3 reads CATSRDTQGFTGELFF. The CDR3 DNA follows: TGTGCCACCAGCAGAGATACTCAGGGTTTTACCGGGGAGCTGTTTTTT. The full variable domain, in which reference TRBV15 and TRBJ2-2 provide the parts outside the CDR3, is DAMVIQNPRYQVTQFGKPVTLSCSQTLNHNVMYWYQQKSSQAPKLLFHYYDKDFNNEADTPDNFQSRRPNTSFCFLDIRSPGLGDTAMYLCATSRDTQGFTGELFFGEGSRLTVL.

This sequence joins TRBV21-1 and TRBJ2-3; the table's D call, TRBD2, has no DNA check behind it. TRBV21-1 is shown as a pseudogene. The CDR3 runs 16 residues. In nucleotides, the CDR3 is TGTGCCAGCAGCCCGGGACTAGCGGACTCCACAGATACGCAGTATTTT. It is translated as CASSPGLADSTDTQYF.

The V gene is TRBV9, the J gene TRBJ1-1, with unresolved D. Germline CDR1 reads SGDLS; CDR2 reads YYNGEE. The CDR3 consists of 13 residues. V gave up 1 base and J gave up 1 base, with 5 bases separating them. The CDR3 spells CASSVYTNTEAFF. The CDR3 DNA follows: TGTGCCAGCAGCGTATACACGAACACTGAAGCTTTCTTT.

This rearrangement joins TRBV27 to TRBJ2-7, with D possibly TRBD1 on 5 matching bases. Germline V gene data show CDR1 as MNHEY and CDR2 as SMNVEV (reference sequence). V shed 7 bases and J shed 4 bases, with 20 bases lying between them. This CDR3 contains 15 residues. The CDR3: CASMSISGRGYEQYF. In DNA form, the CDR3 reads TGTGCCAGCATGAGCATTTCAGGAAGGGGATACGAGCAGTACTTC.

This chain joins TRBV6-5 and TRBJ2-2, with D uncertain. The germline CDR1 and CDR2 sequences are MNHEY and SVGAGI. V was pared by 6 bases and J by 0 bases, with 11 bases between. This CDR3 spans 15 amino acids. CDR3 nucleotide sequence: TGTGCCAGCAGCCGCACAATAGCGAACACCGGGGAGCTGTTTTTT. This encodes CASSRTIANTGELFF.

J is TRBJ2-7 and V is TRBV27; 11 bases agree with TRBD2. The CDR3 is 14 residues long. Germline CDR1 MNHEY, CDR2 SMNVEV (reference sequence). V lost 6 bases and J lost 2; bases outside the gene matches: 3. The CDR3 sequence: CASRLAGGPYEQYF. The CDR3 DNA is TGTGCCAGCAGGCTAGCGGGAGGCCCCTACGAGCAGTACTTC.

J is TRBJ2-7 and V is TRBV7-8, with TRBD1 matching over 8 bases. The V segment lost 5 bases and the J segment 5 bases; nucleotides outside the gene matches: 8. The length of the CDR3 is 14 residues. CDR1 SGHVS and CDR2 FQNEAQ come from the germline V gene. CDR3 bases: TGTGCCAGCAGCACGCGGACAGGGCGAGACGAGCAGTACTTC. Translated, it gives CASSTRTGRDEQYF. Full variable domain (missing parts from reference TRBV7-8 and TRBJ2-7): GAGVSQSPRYKVAKRGQDVALRCDPISGHVSLFWYQQALGQGPEFLTYFQNEAQLDKSGLPSDRFFAERPEGSVSTLKIQRTQQEDSAVYLCASSTRTGRDEQYFGPGTRLTVT.

The chain joins TRBV28 to TRBJ2-7; D uncertain. V shed 6 bases and J shed 0 bases, with 18 bases lying between them. The CDR3 loop spans 16 amino acids. Germline loops: CDR1 MDHEN, CDR2 SYDVKM. Here the CDR3 DNA reads TGTGCCAGCAGCCCCTACCAAAGATCCTACTCCTACGAGCAGTACTTC. It yields the protein CASSPYQRSYSYEQYF. Looking up the rest from reference TRBV28 and TRBJ2-7 gives the full variable domain: DVKVTQSSRYLVKRTGEKVFLECVQDMDHENMFWYRQDPGLGLRLIYFSYDVKMKEKGDIPEGYSVSREKKERFSLILESASTNQTSMYLCASSPYQRSYSYEQYFGPGTRLTVT.

The chain uses TRBV6-1 and TRBJ1-4; TRBD1 matches at 7 bases. The germline V gene encodes CDR1 MNHNS and CDR2 SASEGT. The J segment lost 8 bases and the V segment lost 8 bases, leaving 8 bases of the junction unmatched. The CDR3 totals 13 residues. CDR3 bases: TGTGCCAGCCGCCAGGGGGTAGGGGAAAAACTGTTTTTT. It specifies CASRQGVGEKLFF.

The genes are TRBV5-1 and TRBJ2-2; D ambiguous. V dropped 4 bases and J dropped 2 bases, with 12 bases sitting between them. This CDR3 spans 15 amino acids. Germline loops: CDR1 SGHRS, CDR2 YFSETQ. CDR3 sequence: CASSRPPGNTGELFF. For the CDR3, the DNA is TGCGCCAGCAGCCGCCCTCCAGGCAACACCGGGGAGCTGTTTTTT.

The rearrangement uses TRBV7-2 and TRBJ2-5; a weak D match, TRBD2 (6 bases). Germline loops: CDR1 SGHTA, CDR2 FQGNSA. The CDR3 sequence is 14 residues long. Deletions cut 1 base from V and 3 bases from J, with 9 bases between. The CDR3 region has the DNA TGTGCCAGCAGCTTAGTTGAGCGGGAAGAGACCCAGTACTTC. Its translation: CASSLVEREETQYF.

This chain joins TRBV28 and TRBJ1-2; 9 bases align to TRBD1. J gave up 8 bases and V 5 bases, and 12 bases lay outside the gene matches. CDR3 length: 15 amino acids. The germline gives CDR1 MDHEN, CDR2 SYDVKM. CDR3 coding DNA: TGTGCCAGCAGTAATGATGTACAGGGGGCGAGGGGCTACACCTTC. Translating gives CASSNDVQGARGYTF.

The chain links TRBV2 to TRBJ2-1; possible D gene TRBD1, 5 bases. The CDR3 is 15 residues long. The germline V and J ends were trimmed by 6 bases and 0 bases, with 12 bases remaining between them. Germline V gives CDR1 SNHLY, CDR2 FYNNEI. CDR3 residues: CASRLTELSYNEQFF. The CDR3 DNA is TGTGCCAGCAGGCTGACAGAGCTCTCCTACAATGAGCAGTTCTTC.

For the CDR3, the DNA is TGTGCCAGCTTACAGGGACCTAACACTGAAGCTTTCTTT. It specifies CASLQGPNTEAFF. The rearrangement joins TRBV18 to TRBJ1-1, with D maybe TRBD1 (6 bases). CDR1 and CDR2 from the germline V gene are KGHSH and LQKENI. The CDR3 consists of 13 residues. V lost 7 bases to trimming and J lost 2 bases, with 11 bases between them.

The chain has TRBV11-2 and TRBJ1-5, with D possibly being TRBD1 (6 bases). V lost 6 bases to trimming and J lost 6 bases, with 12 bases between them. The germline gives CDR1 SGHAT, CDR2 FQNNGV. This CDR3 spans 13 amino acids. CDR3 nucleotide sequence: TGTGCCAGCAGTCGTGGCAGGGGTCAGCCCCAGCATTTT. Its protein product is CASSRGRGQPQHF. The full variable domain, completed using reference TRBV11-2 and TRBJ1-5, is EAGVAQSPRYKIIEKRQSVAFWCNPISGHATLYWYQQILGQGPKLLIQFQNNGVVDDSQLPKDRFSAERLKGVDSTLKIQPAKLEDSAVYLCASSRGRGQPQHFGDGTRLSIL.